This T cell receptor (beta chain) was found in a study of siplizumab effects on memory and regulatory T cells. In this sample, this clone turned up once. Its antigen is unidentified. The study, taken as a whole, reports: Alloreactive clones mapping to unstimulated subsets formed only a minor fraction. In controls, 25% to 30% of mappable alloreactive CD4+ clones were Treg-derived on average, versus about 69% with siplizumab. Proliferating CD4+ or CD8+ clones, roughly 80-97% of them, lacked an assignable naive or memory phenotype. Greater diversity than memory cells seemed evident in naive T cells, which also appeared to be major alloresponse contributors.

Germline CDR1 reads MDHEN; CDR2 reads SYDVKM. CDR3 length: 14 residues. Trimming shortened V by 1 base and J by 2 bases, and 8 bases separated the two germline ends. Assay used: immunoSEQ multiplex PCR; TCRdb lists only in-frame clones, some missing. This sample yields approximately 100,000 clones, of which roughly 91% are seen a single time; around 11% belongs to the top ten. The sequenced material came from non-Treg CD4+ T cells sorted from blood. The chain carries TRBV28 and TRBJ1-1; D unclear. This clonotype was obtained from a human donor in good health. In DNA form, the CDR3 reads TGTGCCAGCAGTTTATTCCGGGAAAACACTGAAGCTTTCTTT. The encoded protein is CASSLFRENTEAFF.